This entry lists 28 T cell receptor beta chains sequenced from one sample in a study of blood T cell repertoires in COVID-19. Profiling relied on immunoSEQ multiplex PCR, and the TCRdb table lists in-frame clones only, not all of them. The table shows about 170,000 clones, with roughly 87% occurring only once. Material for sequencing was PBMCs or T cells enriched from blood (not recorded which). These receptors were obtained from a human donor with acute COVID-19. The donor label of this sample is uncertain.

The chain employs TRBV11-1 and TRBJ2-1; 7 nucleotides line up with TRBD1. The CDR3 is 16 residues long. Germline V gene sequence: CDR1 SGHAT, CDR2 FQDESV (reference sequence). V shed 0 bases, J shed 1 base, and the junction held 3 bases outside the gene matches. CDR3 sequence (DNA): TGTGCCAGCAGCTTAGCAAGGACAGGATCCTACAATGAGCAGTTCTTC. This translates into CASSLARTGSYNEQFF.

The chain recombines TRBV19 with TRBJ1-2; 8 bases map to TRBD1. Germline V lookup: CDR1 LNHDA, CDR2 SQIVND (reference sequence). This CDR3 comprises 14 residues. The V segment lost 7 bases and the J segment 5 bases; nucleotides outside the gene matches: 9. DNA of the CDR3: TGTGCCAGTAACTACCCGGACAGGGTTTATGGCTACACCTTC. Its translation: CASNYPDRVYGYTF.

The CDR3 sequence: CASSLGASGGVEQFF. The CDR3 region has the DNA TGTGCCAGCAGCTTAGGAGCTAGCGGGGGGGTTGAGCAGTTCTTC. The chain carries TRBV7-2 and TRBJ2-1, with 12 bases that match TRBD2. V trimming: 1 base; J trimming: 9 bases; junction bases outside the gene matches: 4. The germline V gene encodes CDR1 SGHTA and CDR2 FQGNSA. This CDR3 has 15 amino acids.

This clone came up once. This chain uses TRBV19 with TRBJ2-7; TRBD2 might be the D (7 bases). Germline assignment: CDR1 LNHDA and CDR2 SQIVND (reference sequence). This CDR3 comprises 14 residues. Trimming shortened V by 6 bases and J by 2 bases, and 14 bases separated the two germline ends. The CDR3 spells CASSHGGGPYEQYF. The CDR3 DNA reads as TGTGCCAGTAGCCATGGGGGGGGCCCCTACGAGCAGTACTTC.

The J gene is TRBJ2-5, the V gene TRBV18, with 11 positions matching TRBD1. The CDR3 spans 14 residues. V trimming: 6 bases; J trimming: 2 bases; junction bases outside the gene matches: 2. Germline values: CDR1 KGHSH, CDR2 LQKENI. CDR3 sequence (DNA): TGTGCCAGCTCGCGGGACAGGGGGCAAGAGACCCAGTACTTC. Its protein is CASSRDRGQETQYF.

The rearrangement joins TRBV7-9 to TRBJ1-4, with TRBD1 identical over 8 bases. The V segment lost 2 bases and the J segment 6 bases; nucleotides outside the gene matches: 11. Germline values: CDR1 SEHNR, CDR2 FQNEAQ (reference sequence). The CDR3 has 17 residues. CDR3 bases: TGTGCCAGCAGCTTATTCTCGCGCGGACAGGGAGATGAAAAACTGTTTTTT. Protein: CASSLFSRGQGDEKLFF.

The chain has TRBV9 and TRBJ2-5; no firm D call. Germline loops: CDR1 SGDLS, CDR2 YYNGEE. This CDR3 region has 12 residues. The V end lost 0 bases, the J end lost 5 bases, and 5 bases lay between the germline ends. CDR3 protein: CASSVDGETQYF. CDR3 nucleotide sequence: TGTGCCAGCAGCGTAGATGGCGAGACCCAGTACTTC.

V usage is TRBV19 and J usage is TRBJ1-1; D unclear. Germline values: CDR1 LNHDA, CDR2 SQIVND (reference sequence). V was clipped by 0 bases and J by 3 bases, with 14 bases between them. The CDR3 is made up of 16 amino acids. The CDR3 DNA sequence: TGTGCCAGTAGTATAGATCTAGCGGTGGATCACACTGAAGCTTTCTTT. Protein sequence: CASSIDLAVDHTEAFF.

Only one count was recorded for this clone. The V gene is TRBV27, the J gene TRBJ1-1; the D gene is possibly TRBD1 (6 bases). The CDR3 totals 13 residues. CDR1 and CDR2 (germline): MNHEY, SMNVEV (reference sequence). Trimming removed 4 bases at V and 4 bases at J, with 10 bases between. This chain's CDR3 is CASSSYRATEAFF. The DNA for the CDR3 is TGTGCCAGCAGTTCCTACAGGGCCACTGAAGCTTTCTTT.

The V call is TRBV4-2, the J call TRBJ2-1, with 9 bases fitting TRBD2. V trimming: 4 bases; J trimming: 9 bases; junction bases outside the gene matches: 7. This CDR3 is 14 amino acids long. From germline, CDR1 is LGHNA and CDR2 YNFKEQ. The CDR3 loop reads CASSLEGLAREQFF. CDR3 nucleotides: TGTGCCAGCAGCCTAGAGGGACTAGCCCGTGAGCAGTTCTTC.

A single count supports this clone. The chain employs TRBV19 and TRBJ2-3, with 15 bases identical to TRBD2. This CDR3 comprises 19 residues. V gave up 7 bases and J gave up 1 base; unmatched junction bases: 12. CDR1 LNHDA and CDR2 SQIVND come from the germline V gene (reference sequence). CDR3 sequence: CASKGGLAGGLLGTDTQYF. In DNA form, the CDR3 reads TGTGCCAGTAAAGGGGGACTAGCGGGGGGCCTGCTAGGCACAGATACGCAGTATTTT. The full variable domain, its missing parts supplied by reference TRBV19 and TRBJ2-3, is DGGITQSPKYLFRKEGQNVTLSCEQNLNHDAMYWYRQDPGQGLRLIYYSQIVNDFQKGDIAEGYSVSREKKESFPLTVTSAQKNPTAFYLCASKGGLAGGLLGTDTQYFGPGTRLTVL.

CDR3 loop: CASSVFSGGPSEQYF. CDR3 nucleotides: TGTGCCAGCAGCGTTTTCAGCGGGGGGCCCAGCGAGCAGTACTTC. The chain carries TRBV9 and TRBJ2-7; TRBD2 matches 9 bases. The V and J ends lost 2 bases and 6 bases, in that order; junction bases with no gene match: 9. CDR3 size: 15 residues. Germline-derived CDR1 and CDR2 are SGDLS and YYNGEE.

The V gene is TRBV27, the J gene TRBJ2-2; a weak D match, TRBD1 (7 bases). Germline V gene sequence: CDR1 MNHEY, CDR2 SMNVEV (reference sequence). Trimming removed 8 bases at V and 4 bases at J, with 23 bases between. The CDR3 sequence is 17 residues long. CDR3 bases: TGTGCCAGCGGAGGGGGTAGAGGGACAGCGATCACCGGGGAGCTGTTTTTT. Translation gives CASGGGRGTAITGELFF.

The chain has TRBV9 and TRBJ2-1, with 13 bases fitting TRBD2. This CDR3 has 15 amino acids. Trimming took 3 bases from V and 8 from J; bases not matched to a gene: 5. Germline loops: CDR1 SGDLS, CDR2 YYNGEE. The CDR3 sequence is CASSAGLAGDHEQFF. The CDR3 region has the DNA TGTGCCAGCAGCGCCGGACTAGCGGGGGACCATGAGCAGTTCTTC.

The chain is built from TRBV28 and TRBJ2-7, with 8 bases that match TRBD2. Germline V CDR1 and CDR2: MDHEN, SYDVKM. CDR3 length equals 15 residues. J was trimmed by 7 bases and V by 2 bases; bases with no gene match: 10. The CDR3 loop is CASSLLASGPLEQYF. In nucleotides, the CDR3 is TGTGCCAGCAGTTTACTGGCTAGCGGGCCCTTAGAGCAGTACTTC. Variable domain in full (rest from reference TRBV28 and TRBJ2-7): DVKVTQSSRYLVKRTGEKVFLECVQDMDHENMFWYRQDPGLGLRLIYFSYDVKMKEKGDIPEGYSVSREKKERFSLILESASTNQTSMYLCASSLLASGPLEQYFGPGTRLTVT.

CDR3 sequence reads: CASSLVGGGAVRDTQYF. In nucleotides, the CDR3 is TGTGCCAGCAGCTTGGTAGGCGGGGGGGCGGTGCGAGATACGCAGTATTTT. The rearrangement joins TRBV5-4 to TRBJ2-3; 9 nucleotides agree with TRBD2. CDR3 length: 17 residues. CDR1 and CDR2 from the germline V gene are SGHNT and YYREEE (reference sequence). The V segment lost 0 bases and the J segment 5 bases; nucleotides outside the gene matches: 10.

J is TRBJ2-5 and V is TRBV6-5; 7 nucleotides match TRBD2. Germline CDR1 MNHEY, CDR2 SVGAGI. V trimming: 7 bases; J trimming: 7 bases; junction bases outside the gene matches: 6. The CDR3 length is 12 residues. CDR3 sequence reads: CASTGRGTTQYF. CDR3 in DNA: TGTGCCAGCACGGGGCGGGGGACGACCCAGTACTTC.

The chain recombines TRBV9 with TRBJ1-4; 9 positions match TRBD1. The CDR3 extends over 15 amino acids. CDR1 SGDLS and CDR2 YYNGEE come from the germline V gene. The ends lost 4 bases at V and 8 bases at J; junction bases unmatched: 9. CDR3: CASSPRQGVGEKLFF. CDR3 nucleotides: TGTGCCAGCAGCCCTCGACAGGGGGTTGGGGAAAAACTGTTTTTT.

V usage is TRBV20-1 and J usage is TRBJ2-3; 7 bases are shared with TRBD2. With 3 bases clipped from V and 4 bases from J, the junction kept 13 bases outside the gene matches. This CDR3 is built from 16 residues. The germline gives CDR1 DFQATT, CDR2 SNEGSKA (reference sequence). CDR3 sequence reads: CSASLIGAGESDTQYF. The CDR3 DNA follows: TGCAGTGCTAGTTTAATCGGGGCGGGGGAGTCAGATACGCAGTATTTT.

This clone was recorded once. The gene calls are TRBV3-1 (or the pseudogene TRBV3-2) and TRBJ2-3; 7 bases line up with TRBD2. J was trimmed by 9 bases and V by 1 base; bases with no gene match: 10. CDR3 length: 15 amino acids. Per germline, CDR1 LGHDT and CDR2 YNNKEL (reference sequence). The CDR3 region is CASSQVAGFGGTQYF. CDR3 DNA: TGTGCCAGCAGCCAAGTCGCAGGGTTCGGGGGGACGCAGTATTTT.

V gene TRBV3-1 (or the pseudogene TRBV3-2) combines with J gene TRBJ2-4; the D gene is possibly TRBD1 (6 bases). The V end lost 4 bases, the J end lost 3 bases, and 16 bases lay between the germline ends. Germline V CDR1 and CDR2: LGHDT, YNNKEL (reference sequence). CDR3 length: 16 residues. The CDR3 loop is CASSPSQGLVKNIQYF. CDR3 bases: TGTGCCAGCAGCCCTTCGCAGGGGTTGGTCAAAAACATTCAGTACTTC.

CDR3 amino acids: CASSSIDRGRNSPLHF. CDR3 sequence (DNA): TGTGCCAGCAGCTCGATAGACAGGGGTCGAAATTCACCCCTCCACTTT. The gene calls are TRBV11-2 and TRBJ1-6, with 8 bases matching TRBD1. Germline V CDR1 and CDR2: SGHAT, FQNNGV. V lost 4 bases, J lost 7 bases, and 9 bases stayed unmatched. The CDR3 contains 16 residues.

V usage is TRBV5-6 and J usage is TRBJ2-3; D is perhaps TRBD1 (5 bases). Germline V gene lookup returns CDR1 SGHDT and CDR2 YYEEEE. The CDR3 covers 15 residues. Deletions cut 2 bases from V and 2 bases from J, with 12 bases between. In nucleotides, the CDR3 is TGTGCCAGCAGCTTAGGACACCGACTCACAGATACGCAGTATTTT. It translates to CASSLGHRLTDTQYF. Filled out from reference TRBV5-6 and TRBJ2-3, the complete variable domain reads DAGVTQSPTHLIKTRGQQVTLRCSPKSGHDTVSWYQQALGQGPQFIFQYYEEEERQRGNFPDRFSGHQFPNYSSELNVNALLLGDSALYLCASSLGHRLTDTQYFGPGTRLTVL.

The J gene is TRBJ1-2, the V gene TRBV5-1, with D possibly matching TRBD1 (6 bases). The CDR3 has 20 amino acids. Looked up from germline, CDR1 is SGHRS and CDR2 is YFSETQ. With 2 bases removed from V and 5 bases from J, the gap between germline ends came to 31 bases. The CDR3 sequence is CASSFTPGRSRFFRGYGYTF. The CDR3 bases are TGCGCCAGCAGCTTCACACCTGGACGTTCCCGATTTTTCAGGGGTTATGGCTACACCTTC. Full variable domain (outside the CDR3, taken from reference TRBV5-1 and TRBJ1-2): KAGVTQTPRYLIKTRGQQVTLSCSPISGHRSVSWYQQTPGQGLQFLFEYFSETQRNKGNFPGRFSGRQFSNSRSEMNVSTLELGDSALYLCASSFTPGRSRFFRGYGYTFGSGTRLTVV.

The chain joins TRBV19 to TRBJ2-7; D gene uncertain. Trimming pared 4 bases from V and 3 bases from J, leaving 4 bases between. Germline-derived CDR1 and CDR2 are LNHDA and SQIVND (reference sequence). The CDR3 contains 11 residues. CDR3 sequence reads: CASSTIYEQYF. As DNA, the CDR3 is TGTGCCAGTAGTACAATCTACGAGCAGTACTTC.

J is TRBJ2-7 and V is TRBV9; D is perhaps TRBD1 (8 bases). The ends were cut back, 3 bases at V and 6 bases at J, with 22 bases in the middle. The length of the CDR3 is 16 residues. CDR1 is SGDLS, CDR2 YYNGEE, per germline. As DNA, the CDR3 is TGTGCCAGCAGCGCCACAGGGGGGGTTCCGGTCGGCGAGCAGTACTTC. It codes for CASSATGGVPVGEQYF.

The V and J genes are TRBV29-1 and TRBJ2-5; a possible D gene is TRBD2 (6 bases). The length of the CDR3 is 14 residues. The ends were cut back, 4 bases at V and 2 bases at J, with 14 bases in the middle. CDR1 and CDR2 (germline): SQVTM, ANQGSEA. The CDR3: CSVGFGTLQETQYF. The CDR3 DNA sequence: TGCAGCGTTGGGTTTGGGACTCTACAAGAGACCCAGTACTTC.

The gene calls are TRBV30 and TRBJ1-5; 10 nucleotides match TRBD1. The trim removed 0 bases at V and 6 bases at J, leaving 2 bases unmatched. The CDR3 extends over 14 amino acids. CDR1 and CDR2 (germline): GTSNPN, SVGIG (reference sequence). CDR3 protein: CAWSVRTGGQPQHF. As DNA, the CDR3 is TGTGCCTGGAGTGTAAGGACAGGGGGTCAGCCCCAGCATTTT.